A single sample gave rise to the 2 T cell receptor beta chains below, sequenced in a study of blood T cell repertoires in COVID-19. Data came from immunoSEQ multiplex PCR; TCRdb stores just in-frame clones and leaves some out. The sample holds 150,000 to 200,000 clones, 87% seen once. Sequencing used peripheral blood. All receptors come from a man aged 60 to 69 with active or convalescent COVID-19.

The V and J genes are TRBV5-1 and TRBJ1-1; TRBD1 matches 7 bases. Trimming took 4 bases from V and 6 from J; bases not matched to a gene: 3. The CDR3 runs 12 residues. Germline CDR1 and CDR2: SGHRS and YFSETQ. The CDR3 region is CASSLGQAEAFF. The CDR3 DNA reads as TGCGCCAGCAGCCTAGGACAGGCTGAAGCTTTCTTT.

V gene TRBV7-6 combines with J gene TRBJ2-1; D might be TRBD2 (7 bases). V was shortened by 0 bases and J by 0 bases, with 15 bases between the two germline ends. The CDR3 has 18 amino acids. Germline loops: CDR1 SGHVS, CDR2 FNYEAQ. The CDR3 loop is CASSLAIGGLSSYNEQFF. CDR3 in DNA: TGTGCCAGCAGCTTAGCGATCGGGGGGCTAAGCTCCTACAATGAGCAGTTCTTC.